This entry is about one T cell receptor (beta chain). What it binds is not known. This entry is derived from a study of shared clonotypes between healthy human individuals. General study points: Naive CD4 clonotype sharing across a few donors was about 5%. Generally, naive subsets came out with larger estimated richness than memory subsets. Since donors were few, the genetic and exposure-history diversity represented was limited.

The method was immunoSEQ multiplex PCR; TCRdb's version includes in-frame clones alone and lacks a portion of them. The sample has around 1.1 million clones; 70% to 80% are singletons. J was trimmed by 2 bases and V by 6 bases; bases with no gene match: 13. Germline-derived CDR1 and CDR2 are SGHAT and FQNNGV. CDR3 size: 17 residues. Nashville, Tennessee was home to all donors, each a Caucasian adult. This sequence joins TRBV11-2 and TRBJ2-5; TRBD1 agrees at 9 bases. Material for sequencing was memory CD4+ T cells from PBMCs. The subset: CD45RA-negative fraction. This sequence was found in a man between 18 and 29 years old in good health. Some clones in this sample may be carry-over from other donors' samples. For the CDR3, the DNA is TGTGCCAGCAGGCAGGGGACAGGGAGGGAGACGCAAGAGACCCAGTACTTC. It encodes CASRQGTGRETQETQYF. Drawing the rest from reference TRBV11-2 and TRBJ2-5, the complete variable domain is EAGVAQSPRYKIIEKRQSVAFWCNPISGHATLYWYQQILGQGPKLLIQFQNNGVVDDSQLPKDRFSAERLKGVDSTLKIQPAKLEDSAVYLCASRQGTGRETQETQYFGPGTRLLVL.